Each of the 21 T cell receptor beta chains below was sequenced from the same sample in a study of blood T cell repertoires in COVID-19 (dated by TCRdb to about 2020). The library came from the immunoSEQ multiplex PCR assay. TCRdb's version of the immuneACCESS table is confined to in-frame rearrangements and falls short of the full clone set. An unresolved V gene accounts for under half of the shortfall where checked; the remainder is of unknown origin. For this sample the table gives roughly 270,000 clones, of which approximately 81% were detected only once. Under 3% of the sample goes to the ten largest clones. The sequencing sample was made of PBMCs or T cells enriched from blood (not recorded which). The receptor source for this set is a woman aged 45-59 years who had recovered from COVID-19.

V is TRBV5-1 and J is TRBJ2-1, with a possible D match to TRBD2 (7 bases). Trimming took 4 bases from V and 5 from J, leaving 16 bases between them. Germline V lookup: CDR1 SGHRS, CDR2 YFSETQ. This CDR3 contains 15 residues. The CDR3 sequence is CASSPPGGADNEQFF. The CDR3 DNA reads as TGCGCCAGCAGCCCCCCTGGGGGGGCGGACAATGAGCAGTTCTTC.

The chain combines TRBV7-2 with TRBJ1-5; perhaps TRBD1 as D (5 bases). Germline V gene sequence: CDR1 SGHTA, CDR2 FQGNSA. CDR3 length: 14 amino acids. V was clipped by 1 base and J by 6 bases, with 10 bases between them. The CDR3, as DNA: TGTGCCAGCAGCTTAGTTCAGGGAGGTCAGCCCCAGCATTTT. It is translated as CASSLVQGGQPQHF.

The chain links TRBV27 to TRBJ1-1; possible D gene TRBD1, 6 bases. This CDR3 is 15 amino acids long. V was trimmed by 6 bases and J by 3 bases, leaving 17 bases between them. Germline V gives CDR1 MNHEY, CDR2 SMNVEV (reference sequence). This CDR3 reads CASRLHRGGDTEAFF. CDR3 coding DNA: TGTGCCAGCAGATTACACCGAGGGGGTGACACTGAAGCTTTCTTT.

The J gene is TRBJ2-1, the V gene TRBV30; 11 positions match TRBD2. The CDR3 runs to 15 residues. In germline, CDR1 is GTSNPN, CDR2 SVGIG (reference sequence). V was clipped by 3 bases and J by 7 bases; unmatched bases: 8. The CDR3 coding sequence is TGTGCCTGGAGCTTAATACTAGCGGGAGTGAATGAGCAGTTCTTC. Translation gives CAWSLILAGVNEQFF.

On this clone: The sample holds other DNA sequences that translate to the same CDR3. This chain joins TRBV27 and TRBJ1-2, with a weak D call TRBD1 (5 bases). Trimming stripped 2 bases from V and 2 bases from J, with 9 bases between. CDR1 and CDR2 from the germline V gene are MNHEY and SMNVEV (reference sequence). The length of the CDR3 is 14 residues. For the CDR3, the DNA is TGTGCCAGCAGTTTAAGTGCAGGGAACTATGGCTACACCTTC. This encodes CASSLSAGNYGYTF.

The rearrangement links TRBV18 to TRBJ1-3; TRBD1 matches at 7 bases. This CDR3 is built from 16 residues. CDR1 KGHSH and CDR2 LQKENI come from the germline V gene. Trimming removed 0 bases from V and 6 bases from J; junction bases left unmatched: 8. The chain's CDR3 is CASSPPMTGNVNTIYF. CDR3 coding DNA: TGTGCCAGCTCACCACCGATGACAGGGAATGTAAACACCATATATTTT.

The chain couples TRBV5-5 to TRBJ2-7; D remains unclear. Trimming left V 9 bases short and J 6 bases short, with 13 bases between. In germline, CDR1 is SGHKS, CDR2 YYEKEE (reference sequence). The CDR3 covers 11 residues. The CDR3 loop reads CATSFSREQYF. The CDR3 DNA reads TGTGCCACCTCCTTTTCTCGCGAGCAGTACTTC.

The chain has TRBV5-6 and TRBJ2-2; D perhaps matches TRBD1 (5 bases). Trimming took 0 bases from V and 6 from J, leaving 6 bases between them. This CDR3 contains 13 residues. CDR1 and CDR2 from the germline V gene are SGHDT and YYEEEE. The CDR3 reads CASSLARAGELFF. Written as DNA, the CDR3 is TGTGCCAGCAGCTTGGCCAGGGCCGGGGAGCTGTTTTTT.

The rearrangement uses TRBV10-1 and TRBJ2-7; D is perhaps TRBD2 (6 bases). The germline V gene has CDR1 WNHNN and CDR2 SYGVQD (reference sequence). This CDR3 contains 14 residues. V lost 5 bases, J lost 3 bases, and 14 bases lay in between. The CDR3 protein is CASSTRERLYEQYF. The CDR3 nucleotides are TGCGCCAGCAGTACACGGGAGAGGCTCTACGAGCAGTACTTC.

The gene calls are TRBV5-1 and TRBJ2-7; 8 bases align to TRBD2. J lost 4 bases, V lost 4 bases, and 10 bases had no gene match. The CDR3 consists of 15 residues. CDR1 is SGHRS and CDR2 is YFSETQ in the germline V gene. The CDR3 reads CASSEAGTSYYEQYF. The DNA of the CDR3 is TGCGCCAGCAGCGAAGCCGGGACTAGTTATTACGAGCAGTACTTC.

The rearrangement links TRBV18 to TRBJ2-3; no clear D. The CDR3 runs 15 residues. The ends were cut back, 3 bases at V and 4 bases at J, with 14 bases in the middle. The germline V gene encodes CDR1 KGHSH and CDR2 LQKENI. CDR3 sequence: CASSPRREVPDTQYF. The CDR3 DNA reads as TGTGCCAGCTCACCGCGGCGCGAAGTTCCAGATACGCAGTATTTT.

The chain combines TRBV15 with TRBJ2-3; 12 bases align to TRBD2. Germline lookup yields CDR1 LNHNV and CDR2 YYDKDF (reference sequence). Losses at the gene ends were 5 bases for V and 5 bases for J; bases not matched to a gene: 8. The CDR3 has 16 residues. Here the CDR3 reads CATSGPSGRAVDTQYF. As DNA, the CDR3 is TGTGCCACCAGCGGCCCTAGCGGGAGGGCGGTAGATACGCAGTATTTT.

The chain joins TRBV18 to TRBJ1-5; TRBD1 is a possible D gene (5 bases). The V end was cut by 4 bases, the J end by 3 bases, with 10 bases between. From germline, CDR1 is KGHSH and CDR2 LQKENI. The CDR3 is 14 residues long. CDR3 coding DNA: TGTGCCAGCTCACGGGGCAGAACCAATCAGCCCCAGCATTTT. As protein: CASSRGRTNQPQHF.

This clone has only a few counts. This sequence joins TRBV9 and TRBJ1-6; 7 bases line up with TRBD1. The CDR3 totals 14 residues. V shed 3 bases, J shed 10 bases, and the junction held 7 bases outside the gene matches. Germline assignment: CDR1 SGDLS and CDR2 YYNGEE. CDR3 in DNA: TGTGCCAGCAGCGCAAGACAGGGAGGCTCACCCCTCCACTTT. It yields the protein CASSARQGGSPLHF.

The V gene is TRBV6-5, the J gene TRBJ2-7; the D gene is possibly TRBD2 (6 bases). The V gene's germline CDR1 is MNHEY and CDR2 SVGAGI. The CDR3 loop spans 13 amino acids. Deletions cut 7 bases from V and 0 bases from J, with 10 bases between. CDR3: CASKAGLSYEQYF. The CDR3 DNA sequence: TGTGCCAGCAAGGCGGGACTCTCCTACGAGCAGTACTTC.

The CDR3 sequence is CASSQNDRGGEAFF. The CDR3 bases are TGTGCCAGCAGCCAAAACGACAGGGGAGGTGAAGCTTTCTTT. The rearrangement uses TRBV3-1 (or the pseudogene TRBV3-2) and TRBJ1-1; 8 bases match TRBD1. The V segment lost 2 bases and the J segment 7 bases; nucleotides outside the gene matches: 6. Germline V gene data show CDR1 as LGHDT and CDR2 as YNNKEL (reference sequence). The CDR3 covers 14 residues.

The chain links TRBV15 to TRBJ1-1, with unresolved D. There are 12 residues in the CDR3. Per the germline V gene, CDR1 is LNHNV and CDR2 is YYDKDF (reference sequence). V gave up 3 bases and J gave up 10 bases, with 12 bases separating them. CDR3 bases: TGTGCCACCAGCAGTGGACTTCGGGGAGCTTTCTTT. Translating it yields CATSSGLRGAFF. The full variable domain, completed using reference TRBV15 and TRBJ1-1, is DAMVIQNPRYQVTQFGKPVTLSCSQTLNHNVMYWYQQKSSQAPKLLFHYYDKDFNNEADTPDNFQSRRPNTSFCFLDIRSPGLGDTAMYLCATSSGLRGAFFGQGTRLTVV.

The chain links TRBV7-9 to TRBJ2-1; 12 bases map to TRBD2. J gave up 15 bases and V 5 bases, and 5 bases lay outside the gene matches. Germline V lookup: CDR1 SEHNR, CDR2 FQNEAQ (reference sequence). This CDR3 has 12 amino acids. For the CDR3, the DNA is TGTGCCAGCAGCAGACTAGCGGGAGTGGGGTTCTTC. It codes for CASSRLAGVGFF.

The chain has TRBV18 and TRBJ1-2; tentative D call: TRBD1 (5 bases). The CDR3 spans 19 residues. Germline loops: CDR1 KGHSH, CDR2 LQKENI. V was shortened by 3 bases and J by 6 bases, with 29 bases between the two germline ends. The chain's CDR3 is CASSPFNKPGWGAMDGYTF. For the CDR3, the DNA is TGTGCCAGCTCACCCTTTAATAAACCTGGGTGGGGCGCGATGGATGGCTACACCTTC.

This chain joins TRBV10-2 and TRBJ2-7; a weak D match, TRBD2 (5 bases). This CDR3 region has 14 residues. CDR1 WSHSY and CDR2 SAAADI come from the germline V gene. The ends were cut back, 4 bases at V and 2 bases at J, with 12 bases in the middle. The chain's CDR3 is CASSGRIMTYEQYF. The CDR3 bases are TGCGCCAGCAGTGGGAGGATAATGACCTACGAGCAGTACTTC.

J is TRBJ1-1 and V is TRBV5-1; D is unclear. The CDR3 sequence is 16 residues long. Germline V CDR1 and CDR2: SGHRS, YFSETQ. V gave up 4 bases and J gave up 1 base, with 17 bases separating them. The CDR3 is CASSPGGKRGNTEAFF. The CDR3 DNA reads TGCGCCAGCAGCCCGGGAGGGAAAAGAGGGAACACTGAAGCTTTCTTT.